Given below is one T cell receptor beta chain in context. This clonotype was recorded at least ten times. Its target antigen remains unknown. There are no base qualities to consult, and no much larger clone falls within one base. V is cut back by 5 bases and J by 4 bases, with 7 bases in the junction unmatched. Taken from cysteine to phenylalanine, the CDR3 has 14 residues. The CDR3 DNA has 42 bases and is translated from base 1. CDR1 and CDR2 are read off the germline V gene (reference sequence) as LNHDA and SQIVND. The record originates from a study of human T cells and chemical hapten exposure (dated by TCRdb to the early 2020s). Regarding the research as a whole: For sensitization, 2% DPC in acetone was applied to a roughly 2 cm by roughly 2 cm area of upper inner arm skin. Blood samples were taken from patients before sensitization (week 0) and at 2, 6 and about 24 weeks after DPC sensitization. The libraries were sequenced as a pool, and the TCR yield per sample differed mostly because of small variations in library volumes within the pool. Patch testing on the upper back used Finn chambers containing 0.01% DPC, with scoring done after 6 days according to International Contact Dermatitis Research Group standards. Peripheral blood TCR repertoire changes were tracked in vivo in alopecia patients during primary and secondary sensitization to the hapten diphenylcyclopropenone (DPC). Throughout the approximately 24-week study period, patients were also given weekly therapeutic DPC doses on the scalp. Most of the patients in the cohort were female, and the cohort covered alopecia areata with under or over 50% scalp involvement, alopecia totalis and alopecia universalis. Roughly 30 alopecia patients gave blood for TCR sequencing at one to four time points (pre-sensitization, 2, 6 and 24 weeks).

The time point tag for this specimen amounts to: patch test 3, about 24 weeks after DPC sensitization. The meaning of the sample's treatment or condition label: therapeutic diphenylcyclopropenone sensitization with weekly scalp DPC. At each patch-test visit, blood was drawn before the patch test was applied. Eligible patients were aged 18 to 70, diagnosed with alopecia, deemed suitable for DPC therapy, and excluded if pregnant. Unfractionated whole blood was collected in Tempus Blood RNA tubes, and total RNA was extracted from that blood. The library was made by RACE. The run used a NextSeq 500. During library preparation, unique molecular identifiers were attached to individual cDNA molecules so that TCRs could be counted quantitatively and reproducibly. From each blood RNA sample, both TCR alpha and TCR beta chains were sequenced. The authors processed their data as follows. A median of about 100,000 TCRs per sample was observed, with a range of 23,224 to 690,600. The Decombinator software suite was used to annotate V, J and CDR3 in the TCR reads. To make PS versus PT1 abundance plots, every sample was subsampled to the same number of TCRs (28,000). TCRs were defined as expanded if absent before sensitization and observed at least eight times at the 2-week time point. TCRdb reanalyzed the raw reads on its own, using fastp at Q25 for trimming and MiXCR for clone calling, and kept in-frame beta chains. Merged by CDR3 protein, the rows form single entries marked with the most common genes and DNA. In this record, the V and J calls reflect TCRdb's handling and not the investigators' own analysis. The sample data list about 120,000 distinct CDR3 sequences, and 10% to 12% of these were observed just once. The ten largest clones add up to under 2.5% of the sample.

Broad study findings and their caveats: Expanded TCRs formed significantly more large CDR3 similarity clusters than pre-sensitization or healthy control sets, consistent with antigen-driven responses. After repeated subsampling, the strength of the expansion versus patch-test correlation and the threshold at which it became significant changed. The number of TCRs above 1 in 1000 frequency did not change with DPC sensitization; there was no evidence of global repertoire structure alterations. The number of PT1 expanded TCRs positively correlated with patch test score, significant at thresholds 8, 16 and 32 but not 4. Because every patient had alopecia, a presumed autoimmune disease, the patients' immune response might differ from that of healthy individuals.

The sequence derives from a woman in her forties or fifties with alopecia areata. Some clones in this sample may be carry-over from other donors' samples. The chain uses TRBV19 and TRBJ2-7, with TRBD2 identical over 8 junction bases. This specimen was whole blood, taken in connection with sensitization to the hapten diphenylcyclopropenone (DPC). The DNA sequence reads TGTGCCAGTAGTGGGGCGGGAGGTTTGTACGAGCAGTACTTC. It is translated as CASSGAGGLYEQYF. Reference TRBV19 and TRBJ2-7 proteins supply the regions before and after the CDR3; the full variable domain is: DGGITQSPKYLFRKEGQNVTLSCEQNLNHDAMYWYRQDPGQGLRLIYYSQIVNDFQKGDIAEGYSVSREKKESFPLTVTSAQKNPTAFYLCASSGAGGLYEQYFGPGTRLTVT.